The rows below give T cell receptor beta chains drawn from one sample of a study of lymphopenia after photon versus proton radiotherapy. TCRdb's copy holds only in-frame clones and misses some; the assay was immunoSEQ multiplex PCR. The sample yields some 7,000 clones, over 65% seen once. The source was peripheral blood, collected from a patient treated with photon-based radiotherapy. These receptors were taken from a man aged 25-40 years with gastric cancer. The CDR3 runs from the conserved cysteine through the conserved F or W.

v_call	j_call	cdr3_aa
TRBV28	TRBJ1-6	CASSQGNSPLHF
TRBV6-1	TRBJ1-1	CASGKLLNTEAFF
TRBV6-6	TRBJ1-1	CASEPTYMNTEAFF
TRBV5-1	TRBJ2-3	CASSLDSDTQYF
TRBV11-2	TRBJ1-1	CASSPTGRGTEAFF
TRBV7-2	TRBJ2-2	CASSATDGELFF
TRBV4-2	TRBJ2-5	CASSRSGSRETQYF
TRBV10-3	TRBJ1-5	CASGGEGQPQHF
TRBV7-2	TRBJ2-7	CASSLLQGGEQYF
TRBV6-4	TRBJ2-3	CASSRLAGGSTDTQYF
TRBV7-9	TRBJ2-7	CASSLGGPYEQYF
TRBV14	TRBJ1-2	CASSQGAGGSRYGYTF
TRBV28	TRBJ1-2	CASSPLQQLVANYGYTF
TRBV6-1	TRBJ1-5	CASRLGTGNQPQHF
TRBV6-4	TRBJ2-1	CASSDKAGGRNEQFF
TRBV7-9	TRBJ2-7	CASSTQGDEQYF
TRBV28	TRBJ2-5	CAIGGGQETQYF
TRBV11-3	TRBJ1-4	CASSSPTGKGKLFF
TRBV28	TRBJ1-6	CASSSEPEPLHF
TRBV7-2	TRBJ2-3	CASSRDRSSTDTQYF
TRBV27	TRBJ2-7	CASSMSGTSPYEQYF
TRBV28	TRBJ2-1	CASSLLYNEQFF
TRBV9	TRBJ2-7	CASSQTGAPGREQYF
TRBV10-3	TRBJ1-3	CAISESAGAGNTIYF
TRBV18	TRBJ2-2	CASSPFVSKNTGELFF
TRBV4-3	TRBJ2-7	CASSQGGGGVDEQYF
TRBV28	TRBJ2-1	CASSLSEGGRGNEQFF